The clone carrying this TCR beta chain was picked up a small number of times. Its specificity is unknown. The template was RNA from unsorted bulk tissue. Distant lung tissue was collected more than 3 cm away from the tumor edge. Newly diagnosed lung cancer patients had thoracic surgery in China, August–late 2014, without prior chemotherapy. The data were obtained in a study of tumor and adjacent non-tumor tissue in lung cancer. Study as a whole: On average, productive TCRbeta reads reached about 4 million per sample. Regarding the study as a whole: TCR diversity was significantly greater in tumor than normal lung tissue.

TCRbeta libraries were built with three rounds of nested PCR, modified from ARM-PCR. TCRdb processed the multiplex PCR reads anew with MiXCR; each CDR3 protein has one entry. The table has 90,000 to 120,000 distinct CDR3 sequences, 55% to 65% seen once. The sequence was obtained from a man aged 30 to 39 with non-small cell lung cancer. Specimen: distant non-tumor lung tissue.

The CDR3 DNA follows: TGCAGTGCTAGCGGGACAGGGCTCTACAATGAGCAGTTCTTC. Its protein product is CSASGTGLYNEQFF. The chain uses TRBV20-1 and TRBJ2-1, with TRBD1 matching over 9 bases. Trimming cost V 3 bases and J 3 bases; bases outside gene matches: 3. Germline-derived CDR1 and CDR2 are DFQATT and SNEGSKA (reference sequence). The CDR3 is made up of 14 amino acids.